This T cell receptor beta chain derives from a study of T cells in Graves' hyperthyroidism and ophthalmopathy. Overall study context: Peripheral blood collection took place at initial diagnosis, before any treatment. Study-wide results and limits: Model output signaled ophthalmopathy a median approximately six months ahead of onset.

RNA transcripts yielded amplified TCR beta CDR3 regions. When the TCR CDR3 underwent first-round RT-PCR, the HTBI primer set was used. TCRdb re-analysed the multiplex PCR reads in MiXCR, keeping a single row per CDR3 protein. The table shows 300,000 to 400,000 distinct CDR3 sequences, with under 15% occurring only once. Reasons for excluding patients were uncontrolled infection, other autoimmune disease, pregnancy or lactation. The study based diagnoses on clinical symptoms, serum thyroxine and TRAb, thyroid ultrasound and orbital computed tomography. Looked up from germline, CDR1 is LNHDA and CDR2 is SQIVND (reference sequence). The length of the CDR3 is 16 residues. V was pared by 8 bases and J by 5 bases, with 13 bases of the junction left unmatched. Concerning this clonotype itself: What it binds is unknown.

The source of this sequence is a woman between 18 and 29 years old with Graves' hyperthyroidism. The specimen sequenced was blood. This chain joins TRBV19 and TRBJ2-1, with TRBD2 matching over 9 bases. The CDR3 region is CASQGSGSGRNNEQFF. DNA for the CDR3: TGTGCCAGTCAGGGATCGGGTAGCGGGAGAAACAATGAGCAGTTCTTC.